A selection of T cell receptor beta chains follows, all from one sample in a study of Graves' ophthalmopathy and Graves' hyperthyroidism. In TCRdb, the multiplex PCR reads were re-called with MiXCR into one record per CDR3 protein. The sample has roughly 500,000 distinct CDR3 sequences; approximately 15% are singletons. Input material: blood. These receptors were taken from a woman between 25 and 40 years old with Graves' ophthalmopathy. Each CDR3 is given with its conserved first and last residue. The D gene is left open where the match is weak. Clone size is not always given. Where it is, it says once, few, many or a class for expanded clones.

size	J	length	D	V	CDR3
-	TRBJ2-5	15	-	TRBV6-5	CASSYHPGRQETQYF
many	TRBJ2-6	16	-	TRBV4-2	CASSPGGGSGANVLTF
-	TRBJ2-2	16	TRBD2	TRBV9	CASSTLRLAGTGELFF
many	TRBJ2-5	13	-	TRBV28	CASSPGPGETQYF
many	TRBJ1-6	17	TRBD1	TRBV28	CASSFLRDSAGNSPLHF
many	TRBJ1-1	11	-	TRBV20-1	CSNRLNTEAFF
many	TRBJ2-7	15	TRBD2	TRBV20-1	CSARLGAGGNYEQYF
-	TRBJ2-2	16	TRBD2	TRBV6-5	CASSYSGGEGSGELFF
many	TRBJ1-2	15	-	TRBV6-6	CASTSARGPTGGYTF
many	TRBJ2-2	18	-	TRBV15	CATSSLRQGLGNTGELFF
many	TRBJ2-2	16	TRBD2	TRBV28	CASSPGGRANTGELFF
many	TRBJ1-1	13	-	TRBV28	CASTPGLNTEAFF
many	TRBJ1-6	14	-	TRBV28	CASSPRQLNSPLHF